The rows below give T cell receptor beta chains drawn from one sample of a study of blood T cell repertoires in COVID-19. Data came from immunoSEQ multiplex PCR; TCRdb stores just in-frame clones and leaves some out. The sample lists about 330,000 clones, approximately 86% occurring once. Material: peripheral blood. The origin of the receptors is a man in his thirties or forties with COVID-19, enrolled during active disease. Both conserved end residues are part of each CDR3. The D gene is left open where the match is weak. Part of the rows lack a size; the others show once, few, many or a class for expanded clones.

NA | TRBJ1-2 | TRBV28 | NA | CASSLTPYGYTF | TGTGCCAGCTCCTTGACTCCTTATGGCTACACCTTC
NA | TRBJ2-5 | TRBV19 | NA | CASSWGGGAQETQYF | TGTGCCAGTAGCTGGGGGGGCGGAGCACAAGAGACCCAGTACTTC
TRBD1 | TRBJ2-7 | TRBV28 | NA | CASTITGTGIYEQYF | TGTGCCAGCACCATTACGGGGACAGGGATCTACGAGCAGTACTTC
NA | TRBJ1-1 | TRBV25-1 | NA | CASSEFGGGYGAFF | TGTGCCAGCAGTGAATTTGGTGGCGGCTACGGGGCTTTCTTT
TRBD1 | TRBJ1-1 | TRBV14 | NA | CASSQALGQGNTEAFF | TGTGCCAGCAGCCAAGCTTTGGGACAGGGGAACACTGAAGCTTTCTTT
TRBD1 | TRBJ2-3 | TRBV29-1 | NA | CSVVRDRDSFSTDTQYF | TGCAGCGTTGTAAGGGACAGGGATAGTTTTTCCACAGATACGCAGTATTTT
TRBD1 | TRBJ2-7 | TRBV15 | NA | CATSRDLTGSSYEQYF | TGTGCCACCAGCAGAGATCTGACAGGGAGCTCCTACGAGCAGTACTTC
NA | TRBJ2-3 | TRBV30 | once | CAWSVLADTQYF | TGTGCCTGGAGTGTACTAGCAGATACGCAGTATTTT
TRBD2 | TRBJ2-3 | TRBV9 | NA | CASSVAGLAGGADTQYF | TGTGCCAGCAGCGTAGCGGGACTAGCGGGAGGAGCAGATACGCAGTATTTT
NA | TRBJ2-2 | TRBV5-8 | NA | CASSFEVAIRELFF | TGTGCCAGCAGCTTTGAAGTAGCAATAAGGGAGCTGTTTTTT
NA | TRBJ2-2 | TRBV5-1 | NA | CASSLGDFLAGELFF | TGCGCCAGCAGCTTGGGAGATTTCCTCGCCGGGGAGCTGTTTTTT
TRBD2 | TRBJ2-7 | TRBV27 | NA | CASSLQAGISYEQYF | TGTGCCAGCAGTTTACAAGCGGGAATTTCCTACGAGCAGTACTTC
TRBD1 | TRBJ2-1 | TRBV18 | NA | CASSAGGDEQFF | TGTGCCAGCTCCGCAGGGGGTGATGAGCAGTTCTTC
NA | TRBJ1-2 | TRBV28 | NA | CASRSLAGEGHGYTF | TGTGCCAGCAGGTCATTGGCAGGGGAGGGGCATGGCTACACCTTC
TRBD1 | TRBJ2-1 | TRBV6-4 | NA | CASSDSGQDYNEQFF | TGTGCCAGCAGTGACTCGGGACAGGACTACAATGAGCAGTTCTTC
NA | TRBJ2-5 | TRBV2 | NA | CASIRGGTEETQYF | TGTGCCAGCATCCGAGGCGGGACAGAAGAGACCCAGTACTTC
TRBD2 | TRBJ2-7 | TRBV7-9 | NA | CASSSGLAGAREQYF | TGTGCCAGCAGCTCGGGACTAGCGGGAGCTAGAGAGCAGTACTTC